The text below deals with one T cell receptor beta chain. This entry is derived from a study of response to subunit inactivated influenza vaccine. MiXCR, run by TCRdb on the RT-PCR reads, gives a single entry per CDR3 protein. The sample gives roughly 500,000 distinct CDR3 sequences, under 30% of which show up once; around 2.8% is in the top ten. V shed 2 bases and J 2 bases; nucleotides not matched to a gene: 6. This CDR3 contains 15 residues. Germline V CDR1 and CDR2: DFQATT, SNEGSKA (reference sequence). These data were also filed under a second study, of T cells expressing NK-cell markers. That study reports: The TCR beta cDNA came from 5'RACE template switching with UMIs. Dominant NKG2C+ clonotype frequencies of about 1.0-7.0% of CD8+ T cells were measured in about 6 donors.

The chain uses TRBV20-1 and TRBJ2-1; 7 bases map to TRBD2. The sequence was obtained from a man aged 50-59 years who received an inactivated influenza vaccine. The sample in question was CD4+ T cells sorted from PBMCs, obtained 11 to 12 days after vaccination. In DNA form, the CDR3 reads TGCAGTGCTAGACCGCTAGCGGAGGCCTACAATGAGCAGTTCTTC. Encoded protein: CSARPLAEAYNEQFF.